A single sample gave rise to the 7 T cell receptor beta chains below, sequenced in a study of identical twins. One entry per CDR3 protein results from TCRdb running MiXCR on the 5' RACE reads. The sample includes 1,800,000 or so distinct CDR3 sequences, around a third of them seen just once. The sample comprised cord blood. The origin of the receptors is a newborn girl in good health.

The chain joins TRBV5-1 to TRBJ1-2; the match to TRBD1 covers 7 bases. The CDR3 consists of 16 residues. Germline V gene data show CDR1 as SGHRS and CDR2 as YFSETQ. The J segment lost 7 bases and the V segment lost 4 bases, leaving 16 bases of the junction unmatched. CDR3 bases: TGCGCCAGCAGCGAGGTATGGGCGACAGGGATAAGTGGCTACACCTTC. This codes for CASSEVWATGISGYTF.

This clonotype was seen just once. A read error may be the cause here, since a much bigger clone is one base away. This rearrangement joins TRBV29-1 to TRBJ2-1; TRBD2 aligns across 13 bases. This CDR3 has 17 amino acids. The germline V gene has CDR1 SQVTM and CDR2 ANQGSEA. CDR3 loop: CSVVIRTSGSSYNEQLF. In nucleotides, the CDR3 is TGCAGCGTTGTTATCCGGACTAGCGGGAGCTCCTACAATGAGCAGTTATTC.

This clonotype turned up a few times. This sequence joins TRBV28 and TRBJ2-3; D not resolved. The V gene lost 5 bases and the J gene lost 2 bases, with 11 bases spanning the gap. This CDR3 spans 14 amino acids. Per germline, CDR1 MDHEN and CDR2 SYDVKM. The CDR3 reads CASSTSGFTDTQYF. The CDR3 DNA follows: TGTGCCAGCAGTACGTCCGGATTCACAGATACGCAGTATTTT.

This clonotype was observed many times. CDR3 residues: CASSPRTGTNEKLFF. In DNA form, the CDR3 reads TGTGCCAGCAGCCCACGGACAGGAACTAATGAAAAACTGTTTTTT. The chain is built from TRBV14 and TRBJ1-4, with 7 bases matching TRBD1. V was pared by 4 bases and J by 1 base, with 3 bases of the junction left unmatched. Germline loops: CDR1 SGHDN, CDR2 FVKESK. There are 15 residues in the CDR3.

About this clonotype: The junction does not match germline at one end; this may be a read error. This chain connects TRBV6-2 or TRBV6-3 to TRBJ2-1; 8 nucleotides align to TRBD2. Germline-derived CDR1 and CDR2 are MNHEY and SVGEGT. The CDR3 spans 15 residues. The CDR3: CASGYLGGRFGEQFF. As DNA, the CDR3 is TGTGCCAGCGGTTACCTAGGCGGGAGGTTCGGTGAGCAGTTCTTC.

This clonotype came up a few times. This rearrangement joins TRBV6-1 to TRBJ2-4, with D maybe TRBD1 (6 bases). Matching the DNA end better, TRBJ2-7 makes the J call doubtful. This CDR3 is 15 amino acids long. The V gene's germline CDR1 is MNHNS and CDR2 SASEGT. This CDR3 is CASSEYHRVRGEQYF. DNA of the CDR3: TGTGCCAGCAGTGAATACCACAGGGTAAGAGGCGAGCAGTACTTC.

V usage is TRBV19 and J usage is TRBJ2-7, with TRBD1 identical over 7 bases. The CDR3 runs to 14 residues. Germline V gene sequence: CDR1 LNHDA, CDR2 SQIVND (reference sequence). V shed 4 bases, J shed 4 bases, and the junction held 7 bases outside the gene matches. The CDR3 sequence: CASSTTGDRYEQYF. DNA of the CDR3: TGTGCCAGTAGTACCACAGGGGATCGGTACGAGCAGTACTTC.